The 5 T cell receptor beta chains below were found in one sample sequenced in a study of regulatory T cells in long-lasting Graves disease. Time point noted: newly diagnosed GD, antithyroid drugs for less than 3 months. With RNA extracted from PBMCs as input, the TCR library was made. Arm-PCR of CDR3 regions and iRepertoire HTBI primers were used to build TCR beta libraries. TCRdb re-called the multiplex PCR reads through MiXCR, storing one row per CDR3 protein. The sample yields 200,000 to 250,000 distinct CDR3 sequences, approximately 16% seen once. This sample comprised peripheral blood mononuclear cells (PBMCs), obtained at new diagnosis, from a patient treated with antithyroid drugs. Receptor source: a female donor with Graves disease.

This clonotype was counted ten times or more. This chain uses TRBV2 with TRBJ2-7, with TRBD1 as a possible D gene (6 bases). Germline V gives CDR1 SNHLY, CDR2 FYNNEI. Deletions cut 8 bases from V and 0 bases from J, with 11 bases between. This CDR3 has 13 residues. The DNA for the CDR3 is TGTGCCAGCGCTAACAGGGCCTCCTACGAGCAGTACTTC. Protein sequence: CASANRASYEQYF.

This rearrangement joins TRBV12-5 to TRBJ2-3; D remains ambiguous. Germline CDR1 is LGHNT and CDR2 is FRNRAP. The CDR3 covers 13 residues. The V end was cut by 2 bases, the J end by 3 bases, with 6 bases between. This CDR3 is CASGLRRTDTQYF. The DNA of the CDR3 is TGTGCTAGTGGTTTGCGTCGGACAGATACGCAGTATTTT.

The chain uses TRBV5-6 and TRBJ2-1; the match to TRBD2 covers 10 bases. V trimming: 3 bases; J trimming: 1 base; junction bases outside the gene matches: 10. The CDR3 extends over 18 amino acids. Germline V gene sequence: CDR1 SGHDT, CDR2 YYEEEE. The DNA of the CDR3 is TGTGCCAGCAGCTCCCGAGATAGCGGGAGGCCTTCCTACAATGAGCAGTTCTTC. Its protein product is CASSSRDSGRPSYNEQFF.

For this clonotype: At one end the junction does not follow the germline gene, possibly because of a read error. V is TRBV24-1 and J is TRBJ1-1; the D gene is possibly TRBD1 (5 bases). The germline V gene has CDR1 KGHDR and CDR2 SFDVKD. The CDR3 length is 13 residues. The DNA for the CDR3 is TGTGTCACCATCGCGAGGGGTGGGACTGAAGCTTTCTTT. It specifies CVTIARGGTEAFF.

This clonotype was picked up many times. The chain has TRBV30 and TRBJ2-5, with unresolved D. The V gene lost 3 bases and the J gene lost 4 bases, with 6 bases spanning the gap. CDR1 is GTSNPN and CDR2 is SVGIG in the germline V gene (reference sequence). The CDR3 spans 11 residues. DNA of the CDR3: TGTGCCTGGAGCCCTGGAGAGACCCAGTACTTC. Amino acids: CAWSPGETQYF.